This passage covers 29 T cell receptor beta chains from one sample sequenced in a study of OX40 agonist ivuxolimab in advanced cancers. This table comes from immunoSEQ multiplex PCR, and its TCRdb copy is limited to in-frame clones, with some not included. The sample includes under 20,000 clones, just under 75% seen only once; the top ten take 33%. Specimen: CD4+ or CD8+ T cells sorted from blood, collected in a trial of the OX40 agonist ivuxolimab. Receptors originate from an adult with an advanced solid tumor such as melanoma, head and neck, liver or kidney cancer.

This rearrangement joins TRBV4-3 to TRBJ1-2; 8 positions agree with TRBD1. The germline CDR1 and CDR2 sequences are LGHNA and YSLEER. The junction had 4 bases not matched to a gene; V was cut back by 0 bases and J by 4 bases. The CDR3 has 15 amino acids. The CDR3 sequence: CASSQDNDRGYGYTF. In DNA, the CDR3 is TGCGCCAGCAGCCAAGATAATGACAGGGGCTATGGCTACACCTTC.

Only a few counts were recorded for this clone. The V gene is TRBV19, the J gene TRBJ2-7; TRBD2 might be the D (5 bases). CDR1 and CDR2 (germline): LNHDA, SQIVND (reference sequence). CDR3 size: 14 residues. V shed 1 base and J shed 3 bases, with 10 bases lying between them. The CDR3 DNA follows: TGTGCCAGTAGTATAGGCGGGCAGCTCTACGAGCAGTACTTC. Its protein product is CASSIGGQLYEQYF. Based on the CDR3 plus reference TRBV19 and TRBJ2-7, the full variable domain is DGGITQSPKYLFRKEGQNVTLSCEQNLNHDAMYWYRQDPGQGLRLIYYSQIVNDFQKGDIAEGYSVSREKKESFPLTVTSAQKNPTAFYLCASSIGGQLYEQYFGPGTRLTVT.

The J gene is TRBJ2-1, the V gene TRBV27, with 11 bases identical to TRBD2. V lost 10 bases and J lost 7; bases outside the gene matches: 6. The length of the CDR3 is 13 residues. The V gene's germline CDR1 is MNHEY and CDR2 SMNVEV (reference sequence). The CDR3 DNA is TGTGCCATCGCGACTAGCGGGGAGAATGAGCAGTTCTTC. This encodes CAIATSGENEQFF.

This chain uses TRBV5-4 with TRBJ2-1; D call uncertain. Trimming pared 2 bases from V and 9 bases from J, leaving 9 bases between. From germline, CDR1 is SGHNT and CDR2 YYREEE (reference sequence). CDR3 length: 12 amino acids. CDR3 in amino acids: CASSFQDLEQFF. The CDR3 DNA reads TGTGCCAGCAGCTTTCAGGACCTTGAGCAGTTCTTC.

CDR3 in amino acids: CATTTGPSSGANVLTF. The CDR3 nucleotides are TGTGCCACTACCACGGGGCCAAGCTCTGGGGCCAACGTCCTGACTTTC. V gene TRBV19 combines with J gene TRBJ2-6; D possibly matches TRBD1 or TRBD2 (5 bases each). Trimming took off 10 bases at V and 0 bases at J, with 16 bases between the two ends. The CDR3 is 16 amino acids. The germline V gene has CDR1 LNHDA and CDR2 SQIVND (reference sequence).

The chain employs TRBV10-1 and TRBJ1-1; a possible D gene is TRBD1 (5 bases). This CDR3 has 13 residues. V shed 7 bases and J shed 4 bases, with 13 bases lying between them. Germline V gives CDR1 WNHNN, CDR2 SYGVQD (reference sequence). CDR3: CASTDPGFTEAFF. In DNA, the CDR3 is TGCGCCAGCACCGATCCAGGGTTCACTGAAGCTTTCTTT.

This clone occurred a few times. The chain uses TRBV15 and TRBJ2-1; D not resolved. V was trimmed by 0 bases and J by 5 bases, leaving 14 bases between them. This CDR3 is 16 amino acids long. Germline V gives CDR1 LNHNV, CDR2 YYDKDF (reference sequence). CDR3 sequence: CATSREAPNTNNEQFF. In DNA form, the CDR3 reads TGTGCCACCAGCAGAGAGGCCCCGAACACGAACAATGAGCAGTTCTTC.

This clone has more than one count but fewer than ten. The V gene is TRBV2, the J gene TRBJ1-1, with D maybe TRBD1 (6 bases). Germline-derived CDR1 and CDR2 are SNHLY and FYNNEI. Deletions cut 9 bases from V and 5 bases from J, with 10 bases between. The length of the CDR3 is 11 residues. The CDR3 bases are TGTGCCAGAGAAGGGGGGACTGAAGCTTTCTTT. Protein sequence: CAREGGTEAFF.

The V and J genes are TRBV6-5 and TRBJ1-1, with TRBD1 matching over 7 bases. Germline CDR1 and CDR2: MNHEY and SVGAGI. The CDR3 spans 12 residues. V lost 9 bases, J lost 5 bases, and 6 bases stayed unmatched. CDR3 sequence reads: CASFDRETEAFF. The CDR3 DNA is TGTGCCAGTTTCGACAGGGAGACTGAAGCTTTCTTT.

The chain's CDR3 is CASSLAGTESGEQFF. Here the CDR3 DNA reads TGCGCCAGCAGCTTGGCCGGGACGGAGTCGGGTGAGCAGTTCTTC. This rearrangement joins TRBV5-1 to TRBJ2-1, with D perhaps TRBD1 or TRBD2 (5 bases each). The CDR3 consists of 15 residues. V shed 0 bases and J shed 9 bases, with 16 bases lying between them. The germline V gene has CDR1 SGHRS and CDR2 YFSETQ. Combining the CDR3 with reference TRBV5-1 and TRBJ2-1 gives the whole variable domain KAGVTQTPRYLIKTRGQQVTLSCSPISGHRSVSWYQQTPGQGLQFLFEYFSETQRNKGNFPGRFSGRQFSNSRSEMNVSTLELGDSALYLCASSLAGTESGEQFFGPGTRLTVL.

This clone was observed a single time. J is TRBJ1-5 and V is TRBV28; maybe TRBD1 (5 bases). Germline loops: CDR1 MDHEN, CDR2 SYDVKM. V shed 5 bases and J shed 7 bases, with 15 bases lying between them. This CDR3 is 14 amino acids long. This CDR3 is CASSDPGVRQPQHF. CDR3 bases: TGTGCCAGCAGTGACCCGGGGGTCCGCCAGCCCCAGCATTTT.

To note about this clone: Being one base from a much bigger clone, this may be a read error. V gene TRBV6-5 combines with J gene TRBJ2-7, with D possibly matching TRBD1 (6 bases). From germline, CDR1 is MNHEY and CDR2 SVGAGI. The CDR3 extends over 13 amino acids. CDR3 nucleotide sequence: TGTACCAGCAGTTACCTACAGGGTTACGAGCAGTACTTC. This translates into CTSSYLQGYEQYF.

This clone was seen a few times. The CDR3, as DNA: TGTGCCAGCAGCCAAGGGACAGGCCTATACAATGAGCAGTTCTTC. Translation: CASSQGTGLYNEQFF. V usage is TRBV4-2 and J usage is TRBJ2-1; 7 bases map to TRBD1. This CDR3 is built from 15 residues. Looked up from germline, CDR1 is LGHNA and CDR2 is YNFKEQ. The V gene end was trimmed by 1 base and the J gene end by 4 bases; junction bases not matched to a gene: 4.

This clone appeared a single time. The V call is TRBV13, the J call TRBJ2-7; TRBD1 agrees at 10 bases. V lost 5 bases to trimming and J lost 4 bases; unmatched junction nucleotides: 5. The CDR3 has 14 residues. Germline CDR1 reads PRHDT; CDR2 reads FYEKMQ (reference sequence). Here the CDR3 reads CASSPGQGWYEQYF. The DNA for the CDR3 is TGTGCCAGCAGCCCGGGACAGGGGTGGTACGAGCAGTACTTC.

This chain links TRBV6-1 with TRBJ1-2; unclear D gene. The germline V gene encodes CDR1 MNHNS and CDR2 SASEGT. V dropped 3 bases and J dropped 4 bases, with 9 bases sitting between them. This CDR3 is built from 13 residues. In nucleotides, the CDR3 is TGTGCCAGCAGTGAGGATCAGCCCTATGGCTACACCTTC. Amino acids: CASSEDQPYGYTF.

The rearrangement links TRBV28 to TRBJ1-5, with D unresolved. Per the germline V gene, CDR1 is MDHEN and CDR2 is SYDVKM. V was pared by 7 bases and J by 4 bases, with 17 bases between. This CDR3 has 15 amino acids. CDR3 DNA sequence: TGTGCCAGCAACCCCTGGCAGGAGCCAAATCAGCCCCAGCATTTT. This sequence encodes CASNPWQEPNQPQHF. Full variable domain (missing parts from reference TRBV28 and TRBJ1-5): DVKVTQSSRYLVKRTGEKVFLECVQDMDHENMFWYRQDPGLGLRLIYFSYDVKMKEKGDIPEGYSVSREKKERFSLILESASTNQTSMYLCASNPWQEPNQPQHFGDGTRLSIL.

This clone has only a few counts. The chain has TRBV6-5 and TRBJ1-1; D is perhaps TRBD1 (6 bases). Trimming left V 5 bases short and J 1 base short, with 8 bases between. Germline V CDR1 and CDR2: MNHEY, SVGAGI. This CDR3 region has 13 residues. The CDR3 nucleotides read TGTGCCAGCAGTGGGACACAGAACACTGAAGCTTTCTTT. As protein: CASSGTQNTEAFF.

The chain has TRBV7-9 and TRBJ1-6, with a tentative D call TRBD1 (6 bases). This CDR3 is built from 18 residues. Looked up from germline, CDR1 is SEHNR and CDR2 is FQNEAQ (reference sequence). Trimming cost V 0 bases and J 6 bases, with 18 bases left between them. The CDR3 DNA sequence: TGTGCCAGCAGCTTAGCGCAGGGGCAGGCGATTACTAATTCACCCCTCCACTTT. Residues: CASSLAQGQAITNSPLHF.

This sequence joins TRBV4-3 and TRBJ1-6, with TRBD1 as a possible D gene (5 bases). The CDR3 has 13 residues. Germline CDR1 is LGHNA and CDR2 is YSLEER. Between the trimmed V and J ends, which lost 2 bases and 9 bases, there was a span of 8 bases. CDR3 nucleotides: TGCGCCAGCAGCCAAACAGGAAGTTCACCCCTCCACTTT. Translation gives CASSQTGSSPLHF.

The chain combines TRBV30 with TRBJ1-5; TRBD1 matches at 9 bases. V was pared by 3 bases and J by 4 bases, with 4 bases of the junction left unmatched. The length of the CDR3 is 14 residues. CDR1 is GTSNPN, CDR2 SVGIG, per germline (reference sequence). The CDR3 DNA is TGTGCCTGGAGAACCGGGACAGGGAATCAGCCCCAGCATTTT. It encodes CAWRTGTGNQPQHF.

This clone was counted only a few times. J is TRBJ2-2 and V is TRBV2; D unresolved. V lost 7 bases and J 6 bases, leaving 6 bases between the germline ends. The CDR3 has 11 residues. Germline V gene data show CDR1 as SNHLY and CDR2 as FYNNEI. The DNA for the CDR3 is TGTGCCAGCATTGGGGCCGGGGAGCTGTTTTTT. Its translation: CASIGAGELFF. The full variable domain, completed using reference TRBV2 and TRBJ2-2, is EPEVTQTPSHQVTQMGQEVILRCVPISNHLYFYWYRQILGQKVEFLVSFYNNEISEKSEIFDDQFSVERPDGSNFTLKIRSTKLEDSAMYFCASIGAGELFFGEGSRLTVL.

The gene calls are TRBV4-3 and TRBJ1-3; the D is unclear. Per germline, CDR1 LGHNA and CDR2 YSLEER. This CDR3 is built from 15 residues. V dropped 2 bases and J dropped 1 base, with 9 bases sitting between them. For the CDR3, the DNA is TGCGCCAGCAGCCAATCCGACGGGTCTGGAAACACCATATATTTT. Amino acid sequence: CASSQSDGSGNTIYF.

The CDR3 region is CASSPAGTGYGYTF. The CDR3 nucleotides are TGTGCCAGCAGTCCTGCCGGGACAGGTTATGGCTACACCTTC. V and J are TRBV6-5 and TRBJ1-2, with 8 bases that match TRBD1. Germline loops: CDR1 MNHEY, CDR2 SVGAGI. The CDR3 extends over 14 amino acids. The ends lost 5 bases at V and 5 bases at J; junction bases unmatched: 7.

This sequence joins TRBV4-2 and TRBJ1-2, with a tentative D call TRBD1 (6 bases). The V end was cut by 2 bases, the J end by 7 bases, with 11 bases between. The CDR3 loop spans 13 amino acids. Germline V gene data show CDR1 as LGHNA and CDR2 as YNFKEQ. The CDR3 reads CASSQLGGGGYTF. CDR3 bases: TGTGCCAGCAGCCAATTAGGGGGGGGTGGCTACACCTTC.

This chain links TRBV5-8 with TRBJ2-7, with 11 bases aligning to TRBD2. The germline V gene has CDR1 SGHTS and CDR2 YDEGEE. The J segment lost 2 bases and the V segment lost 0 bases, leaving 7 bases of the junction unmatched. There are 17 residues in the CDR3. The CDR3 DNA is TGTGCCAGCAGCTTGGCGGGGAGACTAGCGGGAACCTACGAGCAGTACTTC. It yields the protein CASSLAGRLAGTYEQYF.

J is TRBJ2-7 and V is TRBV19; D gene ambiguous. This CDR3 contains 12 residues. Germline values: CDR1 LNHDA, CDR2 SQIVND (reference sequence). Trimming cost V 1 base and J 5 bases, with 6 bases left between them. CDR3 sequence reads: CASSIGGHEQYF. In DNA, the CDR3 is TGTGCCAGTAGTATAGGGGGTCACGAGCAGTACTTC.

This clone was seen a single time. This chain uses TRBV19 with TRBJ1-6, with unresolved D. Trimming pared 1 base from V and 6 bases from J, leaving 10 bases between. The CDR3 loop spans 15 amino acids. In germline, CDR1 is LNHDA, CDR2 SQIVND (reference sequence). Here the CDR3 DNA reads TGTGCCAGTAGTATAGTTGGATACGCTAATTCACCCCTCCACTTT. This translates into CASSIVGYANSPLHF.

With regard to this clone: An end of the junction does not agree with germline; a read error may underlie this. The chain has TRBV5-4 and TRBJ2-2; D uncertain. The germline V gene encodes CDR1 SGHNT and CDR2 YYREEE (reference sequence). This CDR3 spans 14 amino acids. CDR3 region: CARSLVSFTGELFF. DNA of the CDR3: TGTGCCAGAAGCTTGGTGAGTTTCACCGGGGAGCTGTTTTTT.

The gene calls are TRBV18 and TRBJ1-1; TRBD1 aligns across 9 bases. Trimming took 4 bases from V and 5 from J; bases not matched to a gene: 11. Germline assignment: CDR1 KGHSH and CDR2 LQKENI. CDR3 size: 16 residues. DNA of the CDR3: TGTGCCAGCTCACTCTCCGGGACAGGGAAAGCGACTGAAGCTTTCTTT. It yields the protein CASSLSGTGKATEAFF.